This note documents a single T cell receptor (beta chain) sequence. This sample is part of a study of blood T cell repertoires in COVID-19. As for the study in general: Sources were T cells, B-cell-depleted T cells, or PBMCs; the material itself was cDNA or gDNA.

V lost 4 bases to trimming and J lost 4 bases, with 8 bases between them. Germline V lookup: CDR1 SGHTA, CDR2 FQGNSA. The CDR3 totals 14 residues. Seattle patient enrollment occurred during active infection, with longitudinal follow-up thereafter. Authors' processing steps: Amplification from reference gene primers served as the basis for estimated nucleated cell counts. Sequencing used immunoSEQ multiplex PCR; TCRdb keeps in-frame clones, though not all of them. The D gene and trimming were derived from the DNA, and the V and J assignments and clone size from that table. The sample carries about 150,000 clones, around 87% recorded once.

Specimen: peripheral blood. V and J are TRBV7-2 and TRBJ1-6; tentative D call: TRBD1 (5 bases). This TCR was recovered from a man between 18 and 29 years old with COVID-19, enrolled during active disease. The CDR3 DNA follows: TGTGCCAGCAGCTCCAGGGTGTATAATTCACCCCTCCACTTT. Translation: CASSSRVYNSPLHF.